The sequence of this T cell receptor beta chain was determined in a study of cytomegalovirus exposure and HLA in healthy donors. The PCR contained 60 Vbeta and 13 Jbeta primers. Clones were read by immunoSEQ multiplex PCR, and TCRdb kept only the in-frame ones, dropping some. Here the sample spans about 130,000 clones, roughly 80% being singletons. Study outcomes and limitations: Reports showed the classifier diagnosing cytomegalovirus status with high specificity and sensitivity. Altogether, some 170 TCR beta chains were recorded as cytomegalovirus-associated. A prior analysis recorded that most TCR beta V segments were productive about 87% or about 30% of the time.

Healthy individuals who donated bone marrow served as the donors. Of note for this clone: Its antigen is currently unknown.

What was sequenced was PBMCs. The sequence was obtained from a girl under 10 years old in good health and CMV-seronegative.

The CDR3 DNA reads TGTGCCAGCAGCGTAGCTGGGCCCTCTGGGGCCAACGTCCTGACTTTC. Translation gives CASSVAGPSGANVLTF. The chain couples TRBV9 to TRBJ2-6, with D unclear. The germline CDR1 and CDR2 sequences are SGDLS and YYNGEE. Between the trimmed V and J ends, which lost 0 bases and 0 bases, there was a span of 7 bases. This CDR3 is built from 16 residues.